The present entry profiles one T cell receptor beta chain with its context. The sample originates from a study of blood T cell repertoires in COVID-19. Turning to the study itself: PBMCs, B-cell-depleted T cells, or T cells were the source of the cDNA or gDNA that made up the material.

In the original analysis: Amplification of reference gene primers provided the estimated nucleated cell counts. Generated by immunoSEQ multiplex PCR, the TCRdb table keeps only in-frame clones and is missing some. V and J calls and clone size are those listed in that table; D and trimming were worked out from the DNA. This table holds a few hundred thousand clones, 80% to 90% found once. Participant age was roughly 18 to 89 years, and participants resided in fewer than 25 US areas. Material: PBMCs or T cells enriched from blood (not recorded which). The receptor was derived from a woman aged 25 to 39 who had been exposed to COVID-19.

The CDR3 coding sequence is TGTGCCAGCAGCTTAGGACTAGCCCAGAGCTCCTACAATGAGCAGTTCTTC. It yields the protein CASSLGLAQSSYNEQFF. The chain combines TRBV7-6 with TRBJ2-1, with 7 bases lining up with TRBD2. The CDR3 has 17 residues. The germline gives CDR1 SGHVS, CDR2 FNYEAQ. J was trimmed by 0 bases and V by 1 base; bases with no gene match: 6.